The 30 T cell receptor beta chains presented below share a single source sample, sequenced in a study of response to subunit inactivated influenza vaccine. TCRdb ran MiXCR on the RT-PCR reads and lists one entry per CDR3 protein. Of around 200,000 distinct CDR3 sequences detected, roughly 12% appear once; the ten largest clones hold 25% to 30%. This sample also appeared in a second study, on T cells expressing NK-cell markers. That source notes: Libraries used 5'RACE template switching adding universal primer site and UMIs.

Sequences were derived from CD8+ T cells sorted from PBMCs, sampled approximately 12 days after vaccination. The origin of the receptors is a man aged 50 to 60 who received an inactivated influenza vaccine.

The chain links TRBV5-4 to TRBJ2-7; 9 positions match TRBD1. CDR1 is SGHNT, CDR2 YYREEE, per germline (reference sequence). With V trimmed by 0 bases and J by 5 bases, 6 bases remained unmatched. The CDR3 contains 15 residues. CDR3 sequence (DNA): TGTGCCAGCAGCTTGGTAGGGACAGGGATCCACGAGCAGTACTTC. Encoded protein: CASSLVGTGIHEQYF.

The rearrangement uses TRBV4-3 and TRBJ2-3; 10 bases are a match to TRBD2. The CDR3 is 16 residues long. Germline CDR1 and CDR2: LGHNA and YSLEER. V lost 0 bases and J lost 5; bases outside the gene matches: 5. CDR3 loop: CASSQELAGLIDTQYF. Here the CDR3 DNA reads TGCGCCAGCAGCCAAGAACTAGCGGGGTTAATAGATACGCAGTATTTT.

This clonotype showed up many times. V gene TRBV25-1 combines with J gene TRBJ2-1; D ambiguous. Germline CDR1 reads MGHDK; CDR2 reads SYGVNS. This CDR3 has 10 residues. V lost 3 bases to trimming and J lost 7 bases, with 1 base between them. This CDR3 is CASSDNEQFF. The CDR3 region has the DNA TGTGCCAGCAGTGATAATGAGCAGTTCTTC.

There are a few counts of this clonotype. J is TRBJ2-2 and V is TRBV7-9; D call uncertain. Germline loops: CDR1 SEHNR, CDR2 FQNEAQ (reference sequence). This CDR3 is built from 16 residues. Trimming left V 5 bases short and J 3 bases short, with 16 bases between. The CDR3: CASSLRPPSHTGELFF. CDR3 DNA: TGTGCCAGCAGCCTCCGACCCCCCTCGCACACCGGGGAGCTGTTTTTT.

This clonotype occurred a few times. The chain combines TRBV10-3 with TRBJ2-4; 11 bases are shared with TRBD2. V dropped 0 bases and J dropped 0; count of bases not matched to a gene: 1. Looked up from germline, CDR1 is ENHRY and CDR2 is SYGVKD. This CDR3 is 17 amino acids long. The CDR3 bases are TGTGCCATCAGTGAGTCGACTAGCGGGGTAGCCAAAAACATTCAGTACTTC. Amino acid sequence: CAISESTSGVAKNIQYF.

Many counts were recorded for this clonotype. This chain uses TRBV7-6 with TRBJ1-6, with TRBD1 as a possible D gene (5 bases). The CDR3 has 13 amino acids. V lost 3 bases, J lost 9 bases, and 9 bases lay in between. Germline V gene lookup returns CDR1 SGHVS and CDR2 FNYEAQ. CDR3 sequence reads: CASSLTESSPLHF. Here the CDR3 DNA reads TGTGCCAGCAGCTTGACAGAAAGTTCACCCCTCCACTTT.

This clonotype was recorded at least ten times. The genes are TRBV20-1 and TRBJ2-1; possibly TRBD2 for D (5 bases). Germline values: CDR1 DFQATT, CDR2 SNEGSKA (reference sequence). V was pared by 2 bases and J by 4 bases, with 6 bases between. This CDR3 has 12 residues. CDR3 residues: CSARLAYNEQFF. In DNA form, the CDR3 reads TGCAGTGCTAGACTAGCTTACAATGAGCAGTTCTTC.

This clonotype showed up just a few times. The chain employs TRBV3-1 and TRBJ2-5; possible D gene TRBD1, 5 bases. CDR1 and CDR2 (germline): LGHDT, YNNKEL (reference sequence). There are 13 residues in the CDR3. The V gene lost 3 bases and the J gene lost 3 bases, with 8 bases spanning the gap. DNA for the CDR3: TGTGCCAGCAGCCACGAGACAGAAGAGACCCAGTACTTC. Amino acids: CASSHETEETQYF.

This chain links TRBV29-1 with TRBJ1-1; D possibly corresponds to TRBD1 (5 bases). Germline V CDR1 and CDR2: SQVTM, ANQGSEA. This CDR3 comprises 12 residues. The V and J ends lost 6 bases and 3 bases respectively, with 11 bases between them. CDR3: CSVLQGDTEAFF. The CDR3 nucleotides are TGCAGCGTCCTTCAGGGTGACACTGAAGCTTTCTTT.

The V gene is TRBV15, the J gene TRBJ2-2, with D uncertain. Trimming took off 0 bases at V and 0 bases at J, with 8 bases between the two ends. The CDR3 totals 16 residues. The V gene's germline CDR1 is LNHNV and CDR2 YYDKDF (reference sequence). CDR3 sequence reads: CATSRDPEPNTGELFF. The DNA of the CDR3 is TGTGCCACCAGCAGAGATCCCGAGCCGAACACCGGGGAGCTGTTTTTT. Combining the CDR3 with reference TRBV15 and TRBJ2-2 gives the whole variable domain DAMVIQNPRYQVTQFGKPVTLSCSQTLNHNVMYWYQQKSSQAPKLLFHYYDKDFNNEADTPDNFQSRRPNTSFCFLDIRSPGLGDTAMYLCATSRDPEPNTGELFFGEGSRLTVL.

V usage is TRBV28 and J usage is TRBJ2-5; 9 bases are shared with TRBD1. Per the germline V gene, CDR1 is MDHEN and CDR2 is SYDVKM. The CDR3 is made up of 16 amino acids. J gave up 5 bases and V 4 bases, and 11 bases lay outside the gene matches. The CDR3 DNA sequence: TGTGCCAGCAGTTCCTCCCCGGGACAGGGCCGGGAGACCCAGTACTTC. It translates to CASSSSPGQGRETQYF.

V is TRBV29-1 and J is TRBJ2-7; D unclear. CDR1 SQVTM and CDR2 ANQGSEA come from the germline V gene. The CDR3 totals 12 residues. V was trimmed by 6 bases and J by 5 bases, leaving 14 bases between them. The CDR3 spells CSVVSRANEQYF. CDR3 nucleotide sequence: TGCAGCGTCGTGTCTCGGGCTAACGAGCAGTACTTC.

This rearrangement joins TRBV3-1 to TRBJ2-5; 9 bases map to TRBD2. The CDR3 runs 15 residues. The germline V gene encodes CDR1 LGHDT and CDR2 YNNKEL (reference sequence). The V and J ends lost 4 bases and 5 bases, in that order; junction bases with no gene match: 8. The CDR3 region has the DNA TGTGCCAGCAGCCTGAGGACTAGCGAGGGGGAGACCCAGTACTTC. Amino acids: CASSLRTSEGETQYF.

In its sample, this clonotype was seen a few times. The V and J genes are TRBV21-1 and TRBJ2-7; no DNA check was done on the table's D call, TRBD2. TRBV21-1 is given as a pseudogene. The CDR3 totals 13 residues. The CDR3 here is CASSPREGYEQYF. The CDR3 DNA reads TGTGCCAGCAGCCCGAGGGAAGGTTACGAGCAGTACTTC.

This clonotype was detected ten times or more. The chain uses TRBV7-2 and TRBJ1-5; D uncertain. Trimming left V 4 bases short and J 2 bases short, with 12 bases between. The CDR3 is made up of 15 amino acids. CDR1 is SGHTA, CDR2 FQGNSA, per germline. CDR3 amino acids: CASSYGPFGNQPQHF. CDR3 bases: TGTGCCAGCAGCTATGGACCGTTTGGCAATCAGCCCCAGCATTTT.

This clonotype appeared a few times. V gene TRBV5-1 combines with J gene TRBJ2-1; possible D gene TRBD1, 6 bases. V lost 0 bases to trimming and J lost 2 bases, with 9 bases between them. The V gene's germline CDR1 is SGHRS and CDR2 YFSETQ. This CDR3 contains 15 residues. CDR3 coding DNA: TGCGCCAGCAGCTTGGCCGGGGACACCTACAATGAGCAGTTCTTC. Encoded protein: CASSLAGDTYNEQFF.

The count of this clonotype is one. The chain couples TRBV5-6 to TRBJ2-7; D not resolved. Deletions cut 0 bases from V and 5 bases from J, with 9 bases between. This CDR3 comprises 13 residues. The germline V gene encodes CDR1 SGHDT and CDR2 YYEEEE. CDR3 nucleotides: TGTGCCAGCAGCTTGGGGACCGAGAACGAGCAGTACTTC. Translating gives CASSLGTENEQYF.

The V call is TRBV4-1, the J call TRBJ2-5; no reliable D call. The V and J ends lost 0 bases and 7 bases respectively, with 12 bases between them. CDR1 is MGHRA and CDR2 is YSYEKL in the germline V gene. The CDR3 is made up of 14 amino acids. The CDR3 region has the DNA TGCGCCAGCAGCCAAGAGACATTAGGCCGGACCCAGTACTTC. It translates to CASSQETLGRTQYF.

This clonotype was detected only a few times. The chain combines TRBV2 with TRBJ2-7; D remains unclear. Germline V gene sequence: CDR1 SNHLY, CDR2 FYNNEI. V dropped 8 bases and J dropped 2 bases, with 7 bases sitting between them. The CDR3 contains 11 residues. CDR3 sequence: CASQAAYEQYF. CDR3 DNA: TGTGCCAGCCAAGCTGCCTACGAGCAGTACTTC.

This clonotype occurred a few times. The chain joins TRBV5-1 to TRBJ2-3, with D hard to call. The V and J ends lost 0 bases and 2 bases respectively, with 10 bases between them. The CDR3 has 15 amino acids. Germline V lookup: CDR1 SGHRS, CDR2 YFSETQ. Here the CDR3 reads CASSLGQLTTDTQYF. CDR3 bases: TGCGCCAGCAGCTTGGGCCAGCTGACCACAGATACGCAGTATTTT.

This clonotype was found a few times. V and J are TRBV12-3 or TRBV12-4 and TRBJ1-4; D remains ambiguous. CDR3 length: 13 residues. With 6 bases removed from V and 8 bases from J, the gap between germline ends came to 13 bases. The DNA for the CDR3 is TGTGCCAGCAGCTGGACCGTCGGGGAAAAACTGTTTTTT. Its translation: CASSWTVGEKLFF.

This chain uses TRBV10-1 with TRBJ2-3; 8 nucleotides match TRBD2. Germline V gene sequence: CDR1 WNHNN, CDR2 SYGVQD (reference sequence). This CDR3 is built from 14 residues. V trimming: 5 bases; J trimming: 3 bases; junction bases outside the gene matches: 4. CDR3 region: CASSNLAGTDTQYF. CDR3 DNA: TGCGCCAGCAGTAACCTAGCGGGTACAGATACGCAGTATTTT.

There are many counts of this clonotype. This chain uses TRBV6-2 or TRBV6-3 with TRBJ1-1, with 8 nucleotides matching TRBD1. Germline V lookup: CDR1 MNHEY, CDR2 SVGEGT. CDR3 length: 15 residues. Germline trimming cut 1 base from V and 4 bases from J; bases unmatched to any gene: 5. The CDR3 DNA is TGTGCCAGCAGTTACTTAGGCCAGGGGGCCACTGAAGCTTTCTTT. Its protein product is CASSYLGQGATEAFF.

This clonotype came up a few times. This sequence joins TRBV11-2 and TRBJ2-1; D may be TRBD1 (7 bases). Between the trimmed V and J ends, which lost 1 base and 5 bases, there was a span of 15 bases. Germline assignment: CDR1 SGHAT and CDR2 FQNNGV. This CDR3 is built from 16 residues. CDR3 nucleotide sequence: TGTGCCAGCAGCTTAGGCCCAGGGGGGCTACACAATGAGCAGTTCTTC. It codes for CASSLGPGGLHNEQFF.

This chain uses TRBV23-1 with TRBJ2-3; D is possibly TRBD1 (5 bases). Being an ORF, TRBV23-1 has a function that is uncertain. V was cut by 3 bases and J by 2 bases, with 24 bases left in between. The CDR3 runs 19 residues. This chain's CDR3 is CASSQAPGGQGNFTDTQYF. DNA of the CDR3: TGCGCCAGCAGTCAGGCCCCTGGTGGGCAGGGAAATTTCACAGATACGCAGTATTTT.

This clonotype appeared a few times. The gene calls are TRBV27 and TRBJ2-1, with 8 bases aligning to TRBD2. With 6 bases clipped from V and 6 bases from J, the junction kept 10 bases outside the gene matches. This CDR3 has 15 amino acids. Looked up from germline, CDR1 is MNHEY and CDR2 is SMNVEV (reference sequence). The CDR3 sequence is CASRTGTRGGNEQFF. DNA for the CDR3: TGTGCCAGCAGAACCGGGACTAGAGGGGGCAATGAGCAGTTCTTC.

This chain uses TRBV9 with TRBJ2-3; TRBD2 aligns across 7 bases. Trimming at V came to 2 bases and at J to 4 bases, leaving 1 base not matched to a gene. This CDR3 contains 13 residues. In germline, CDR1 is SGDLS, CDR2 YYNGEE. The CDR3 reads CASSVGGADTQYF. CDR3 bases: TGTGCCAGCAGCGTTGGGGGGGCAGATACGCAGTATTTT.

This clonotype turned up a few times. This chain uses TRBV4-2 with TRBJ2-3; D may match TRBD1 or TRBD2 (5 bases each). In germline, CDR1 is LGHNA, CDR2 YNFKEQ. Trimming removed 0 bases from V and 4 bases from J, with 17 bases in between. The CDR3 runs to 17 residues. The chain's CDR3 is CASSQDNIGVGADTQYF. In nucleotides, the CDR3 is TGTGCCAGCAGCCAAGACAATATCGGGGTAGGGGCAGATACGCAGTATTTT.

This clonotype was observed a handful of times. This CDR3 is CATSSLSGGGYNEQFF. The CDR3 region has the DNA TGTGCCACCAGCAGTCTGAGCGGGGGGGGTTACAATGAGCAGTTCTTC. The rearrangement joins TRBV15 to TRBJ2-1, with 10 bases that match TRBD2. V was clipped by 3 bases and J by 4 bases; unmatched bases: 6. This CDR3 has 16 amino acids. CDR1 is LNHNV, CDR2 YYDKDF, per germline (reference sequence). Variable domain in full (rest from reference TRBV15 and TRBJ2-1): DAMVIQNPRYQVTQFGKPVTLSCSQTLNHNVMYWYQQKSSQAPKLLFHYYDKDFNNEADTPDNFQSRRPNTSFCFLDIRSPGLGDTAMYLCATSSLSGGGYNEQFFGPGTRLTVL.

Regarding this clonotype: The junction and the germline gene differ at one end; a read error may be behind it. The chain recombines TRBV27 with TRBJ1-1; unclear D gene. Germline V gives CDR1 MNHEY, CDR2 SMNVEV (reference sequence). The CDR3 sequence is 14 residues long. CDR3 sequence reads: CASSLKAANAEAFF. The CDR3 DNA is TGTGCCAGCAGTTTAAAAGCAGCGAACGCTGAAGCTTTCTTT.